The sequence of this T cell receptor beta chain was determined in a study of identical twins. The V end was cut by 8 bases, the J end by 2 bases, with 6 bases between. CDR3 size: 11 residues. TCRdb processed the 5' RACE reads anew with MiXCR; each CDR3 protein has one entry. The data contain about 530,000 distinct CDR3 sequences, under 25% of them singletons. These data were likewise used in another study, on yellow fever vaccine responses in identical twins.

The genes are TRBV12-3 or TRBV12-4 and TRBJ2-5; D remains ambiguous. Input material: CD4+ T cells sorted from blood. This clonotype was sampled from a woman between 18 and 29 years old in good health. CDR3 bases: TGTGCCAGCTGCCGGCAAGAGACCCAGTACTTC. It is translated as CASCRQETQYF.